What follows are 16 T cell receptor beta chains derived from one specimen sequenced in a study of blood T cells in healthy people across ages. Using a J-beta primer mix together with a sample-barcoded 5' primer, a second PCR was run for about 6 to 12 cycles. MiXCR, applied by TCRdb to the 5' RACE reads, yields one record per CDR3 protein. The table shows some 670,000 distinct CDR3 sequences, with over 40% occurring only once. Sequencing was done on a sample of blood. The receptor set was obtained from a woman aged 80 or older in good health.

The chain joins TRBV27 to TRBJ2-1; D remains ambiguous. The V gene's germline CDR1 is MNHEY and CDR2 SMNVEV (reference sequence). Trimming removed 6 bases at V and 0 bases at J, with 12 bases between. The CDR3 has 15 amino acids. The CDR3 nucleotides are TGTGCCAGCAGACCGGACGGAAGCTCCTACAATGAGCAGTTCTTC. Its translation is CASRPDGSSYNEQFF.

The chain has TRBV29-1 and TRBJ2-3, with D uncertain. Trimming removed 4 bases from V and 0 bases from J, with 11 bases in between. The CDR3 extends over 14 amino acids. Germline values: CDR1 SQVTM, CDR2 ANQGSEA. The CDR3 coding sequence is TGCAGCGTTGGTCTGGGCTCTAGCACAGATACGCAGTATTTT. This translates into CSVGLGSSTDTQYF.

The chain combines TRBV20-1 with TRBJ2-1; D gene unclear. Germline V gene lookup returns CDR1 DFQATT and CDR2 SNEGSKA (reference sequence). The CDR3 has 11 residues. Trimming took off 3 bases at V and 7 bases at J, with 7 bases between the two ends. Written as DNA, the CDR3 is TGCAGTGCTAGTGGAGCAAATGAGCAGTTCTTC. Protein sequence: CSASGANEQFF.

V usage is TRBV30 and J usage is TRBJ2-1; D remains unclear. The V gene's germline CDR1 is GTSNPN and CDR2 SVGIG (reference sequence). V gave up 1 base and J gave up 7 bases, with 14 bases separating them. The CDR3 loop spans 14 amino acids. The CDR3 loop is CAWSEAGQWNEQFF. In DNA form, the CDR3 reads TGTGCCTGGAGTGAGGCAGGTCAGTGGAATGAGCAGTTCTTC.

The chain combines TRBV7-2 with TRBJ2-7, with a possible D match to TRBD1 (5 bases). Germline values: CDR1 SGHTA, CDR2 FQGNSA. This CDR3 is 14 amino acids long. Trimming took off 4 bases at V and 3 bases at J, with 13 bases between the two ends. The CDR3 protein is CASSSRQGGYEQYF. As DNA, the CDR3 is TGTGCCAGCAGCTCGCGCCAGGGCGGCTACGAGCAGTACTTC.

There are a few counts of this clonotype. The chain employs TRBV2 and TRBJ2-1, with 9 bases matching TRBD2. Trimming cost V 8 bases and J 6 bases; bases outside gene matches: 5. This CDR3 has 13 residues. CDR1 is SNHLY and CDR2 is FYNNEI in the germline V gene. The chain's CDR3 is CASQREVTNEQFF. The CDR3 nucleotides are TGTGCCAGCCAGCGGGAGGTAACCAATGAGCAGTTCTTC.

Concerning this clonotype: A much larger clone differs from this one at a single base, so this may be a read error. The J gene is TRBJ2-1, the V gene TRBV20-1; perhaps TRBD2 as D (5 bases). V lost 5 bases and J lost 1, with 24 bases in between. The germline V gene encodes CDR1 DFQATT and CDR2 SNEGSKA (reference sequence). This CDR3 is 18 amino acids long. The DNA for the CDR3 is TGCAGTGCTTATAAAGCCAGGACGACCGAGGGTTCCTACAATGAGCAGTTCTTC. This sequence encodes CSAYKARTTEGSYNEQFF.

The chain has TRBV7-9 and TRBJ1-5; D gene uncertain. The CDR3 runs 13 residues. Trimming removed 4 bases at V and 6 bases at J, with 10 bases between. Germline CDR1 and CDR2: SEHNR and FQNEAQ (reference sequence). In DNA form, the CDR3 reads TGTGCCAGCAGCTCTGGTGCTAGTCAGCCCCAGCATTTT. It is translated as CASSSGASQPQHF.

The gene calls are TRBV10-3 and TRBJ2-3; D is unresolved. Germline V gene sequence: CDR1 ENHRY, CDR2 SYGVKD. This CDR3 is 15 amino acids long. V was trimmed by 2 bases and J by 6 bases, leaving 15 bases between them. The CDR3 sequence: CAISEPNPVLDTQYF. CDR3 bases: TGTGCCATCAGTGAGCCGAACCCGGTTTTGGATACGCAGTATTTT.

The chain carries TRBV20-1 and TRBJ2-1; TRBD2 matches at 14 bases. J gave up 7 bases and V 8 bases, and 10 bases lay outside the gene matches. CDR1 is DFQATT, CDR2 SNEGSKA, per germline (reference sequence). The CDR3 sequence is 15 residues long. CDR3 sequence reads: CSTETGTSGSNEQFF. The CDR3 bases are TGCAGTACGGAAACCGGGACTAGCGGGAGTAATGAGCAGTTCTTC.

Worth noting for this clonotype: The junction and the germline gene differ at one end; a read error may be behind it. The chain links TRBV7-9 to TRBJ2-5; D is ambiguous. The length of the CDR3 is 11 residues. Germline lookup yields CDR1 SEHNR and CDR2 FQNEAQ (reference sequence). The CDR3 spells CAGSSTETQYF. CDR3 bases: TGTGCCGGCAGCTCCACTGAGACCCAGTACTTC.

This clonotype came up many times. The gene calls are TRBV28 and TRBJ2-3; TRBD2 is a possible D gene (8 bases). Germline values: CDR1 MDHEN, CDR2 SYDVKM. Trimming stripped 3 bases from V and 11 bases from J, with 12 bases between. CDR3 length: 12 amino acids. Here the CDR3 reads CASSLTGTRQYF. Written as DNA, the CDR3 is TGTGCCAGCAGTTTGACAGGGACTAGGCAGTATTTT.

This clonotype was seen repeatedly, ten times or more. This chain connects TRBV3-1 to TRBJ2-1; 13 nucleotides align to TRBD2. The V gene's germline CDR1 is LGHDT and CDR2 YNNKEL (reference sequence). J gave up 5 bases and V 4 bases, and 2 bases lay outside the gene matches. The CDR3 totals 15 residues. CDR3 in DNA: TGTGCCAGCAGCCGCGGACTAGCGGGGGACAATGAGCAGTTCTTC. It specifies CASSRGLAGDNEQFF.

The V call is TRBV20-1, the J call TRBJ1-5; D ambiguous. Trimming stripped 4 bases from V and 2 bases from J, with 12 bases between. Germline CDR1 reads DFQATT; CDR2 reads SNEGSKA (reference sequence). The CDR3 sequence is 14 residues long. CDR3 sequence (DNA): TGCAGTGCTACCGAGAATACGGGCAATCAGCCCCAGCATTTT. Translating gives CSATENTGNQPQHF.

In nucleotides, the CDR3 is TGTGCCAGCAGTTACCTGGGCGGCTCCGATGAGCAGTTCTTC. Translation gives CASSYLGGSDEQFF. V usage is TRBV6-5 and J usage is TRBJ2-1; D call uncertain. CDR1 and CDR2 (germline): MNHEY, SVGAGI. The CDR3 has 14 residues. Trimming removed 2 bases at V and 8 bases at J, with 13 bases between.

The chain is built from TRBV28 and TRBJ2-5; D is ambiguous. V was pared by 6 bases and J by 1 base, with 6 bases between. This CDR3 has 12 residues. Germline V CDR1 and CDR2: MDHEN, SYDVKM. DNA of the CDR3: TGTGCCAGCAGGGTGGCCCAAGAGACCCAGTACTTC. It translates to CASRVAQETQYF.